One T cell receptor beta chain is described in this entry. This specimen comes from a study of blood T cell repertoires in COVID-19. Study in general: COVID-19 samples, acute and convalescent, were from the United States, Italy and Spain.

In the authors' methods: Amplifying reference gene primers gave estimates of nucleated cell counts. Assay used: immunoSEQ multiplex PCR; TCRdb lists only in-frame clones, some missing. V, J and clone size were drawn from that table, and D and trimming were deduced from the DNA. This sample yields around 100,000 clones, of which around 90% are seen a single time; under 2.5% belongs to the top ten. V lost 6 bases and J lost 5; bases outside the gene matches: 10. The CDR3 length is 16 residues. Looked up from germline, CDR1 is SGHNT and CDR2 is YENEEA. The TCR originated in a human donor with active COVID-19. The donor label of this sample is uncertain. Sequenced material: peripheral blood. The gene calls are TRBV11-3 and TRBJ2-3; TRBD2 aligns across 11 bases. CDR3 amino acids: CASSYRLAGTQDTQYF. The CDR3 DNA follows: TGTGCCAGCAGTTACCGACTAGCGGGGACACAAGATACGCAGTATTTT.